A single T cell receptor (beta chain) is shown here with its context. Its antigen is unknown. The method was immunoSEQ multiplex PCR; TCRdb's version includes in-frame clones alone and lacks a portion of them. The sample shows 40,000 to 45,000 clones, more than 65% of them seen only once. This record belongs to a study of vaccination effects on CD4 cells after COVID-19. Study-wide results and caveats: Clones from infection and from vaccination both contracted markedly late after vaccination.

The CDR3 length is 15 residues. The V gene's germline CDR1 is GTSNPN and CDR2 SVGIG (reference sequence). V shed 2 bases and J 4 bases; nucleotides not matched to a gene: 9. Investigators separated out CD4+ T cells once 10 days of culture had passed. Infection with SARS-CoV-2 occurred in the person between March and December 2020, and PCR confirmed it. Two doses of either BNT162b2 or mRNA-1273 were given to each participant. The chain carries TRBV30 and TRBJ2-5, with 8 nucleotides matching TRBD1. The material sequenced was CD4+ T cells from PBMCs cultured without peptide, taken after COVID-19 vaccination. This TCR was sampled from a human donor who had a prior SARS-CoV-2 infection. This chain's CDR3 is CAWSSGQGHAETQYF. CDR3 DNA: TGTGCCTGGAGTTCAGGACAGGGCCATGCAGAGACCCAGTACTTC.